These T cell receptor beta chains were read from a single sample in a study of shared clonotypes between healthy human individuals. Only in-frame clones appear in the TCRdb table, and some are missing; sequencing was by immunoSEQ multiplex PCR. The table lists some 2,500,000 clones, roughly 90% of them singletons. The sequenced sample consisted of naive CD4+ T cells from PBMCs. The receptors originated from a young man in good health. Some clones in this sample may be carry-over from other donors' samples. The CDR3 runs from the conserved cysteine through the conserved F or W. A D gene is named only where the DNA matches it firmly.

CDR3aa: CASSRDRKTGELFF
CDR3nt: TGTGCCAGTAGTAGGGACAGGAAAACCGGGGAGCTGTTTTTT
v_gene: TRBV19
d_gene: TRBD1
j_gene: TRBJ2-2

CDR3aa: CASSFEEYGYTF
CDR3nt: TGTGCCAGCAGTTTTGAGGAGTATGGCTACACCTTC
v_gene: TRBV28
d_gene: .
j_gene: TRBJ1-2

CDR3aa: CASKYGDTQYF
CDR3nt: TGTGCCAGCAAGTACGGAGATACGCAGTATTTT
v_gene: TRBV5-8
d_gene: .
j_gene: TRBJ2-3

CDR3aa: CAWILAGTSTDTQYF
CDR3nt: TGTGCCTGGATACTAGCGGGCACCAGCACAGATACGCAGTATTTT
v_gene: TRBV30
d_gene: TRBD2
j_gene: TRBJ2-3

CDR3aa: CASSLDTGLEGYTF
CDR3nt: TGTGCCAGCAGTTTAGATACAGGGTTGGAAGGCTACACCTTC
v_gene: TRBV27
d_gene: .
j_gene: TRBJ1-2

CDR3aa: CASSFPMVRTSPTYEQYF
CDR3nt: TGTGCCAGCAGCTTCCCCATGGTTAGGACATCTCCCACCTACGAGCAGTACTTC
v_gene: TRBV7-9
d_gene: .
j_gene: TRBJ2-7

CDR3aa: CASKLRASNTEAFF
CDR3nt: TGTGCCAGTAAGTTACGGGCTTCGAACACTGAAGCTTTCTTT
v_gene: TRBV19
d_gene: .
j_gene: TRBJ1-1

CDR3aa: CASSRLGTNYGYTF
CDR3nt: TGTGCCAGCAGCCGTCTCGGGACTAACTATGGCTACACCTTC
v_gene: TRBV7-2
d_gene: .
j_gene: TRBJ1-2

CDR3aa: CASTDPGGIYEQYF
CDR3nt: TGTGCCAGCACCGATCCTGGGGGGATCTACGAGCAGTACTTC
v_gene: TRBV28
d_gene: .
j_gene: TRBJ2-7

CDR3aa: CASSLFRKDNQPQHF
CDR3nt: TGTGCCAGCAGTTTATTTAGGAAAGACAATCAGCCCCAGCATTTT
v_gene: TRBV28
d_gene: .
j_gene: TRBJ1-5

CDR3aa: CASSVVGRIDQETQYF
CDR3nt: TGTGCCAGCAGCGTAGTGGGCAGGATAGACCAAGAGACCCAGTACTTC
v_gene: TRBV9
d_gene: .
j_gene: TRBJ2-5

CDR3aa: CASSHYSYNSPLHF
CDR3nt: TGTGCCAGCAGCCATTACAGCTATAATTCACCCCTCCACTTT
v_gene: TRBV5-6
d_gene: .
j_gene: TRBJ1-6

CDR3aa: CASKEGPGGYTF
CDR3nt: TGTGCCAGCAAAGAGGGGCCGGGTGGCTACACCTTC
v_gene: TRBV6-5
d_gene: .
j_gene: TRBJ1-2

CDR3aa: CASSLGTNVPDEQFF
CDR3nt: TGCGCCAGCAGCTTGGGGACTAACGTCCCAGATGAGCAGTTCTTC
v_gene: TRBV5-1
d_gene: .
j_gene: TRBJ2-1

CDR3aa: CASTNTDRGRGYTF
CDR3nt: TGTGCCAGTACCAATACGGACAGGGGACGTGGCTACACCTTC
v_gene: TRBV19
d_gene: TRBD1
j_gene: TRBJ1-2

CDR3aa: CASSLVGEKLFF
CDR3nt: TGTGCCAGCAGCTTAGTTGGTGAAAAACTGTTTTTT
v_gene: TRBV7-2
d_gene: .
j_gene: TRBJ1-4

CDR3aa: CASGNGSSYNEQFF
CDR3nt: TGTGCCAGCGGTAACGGGAGCTCCTACAATGAGCAGTTCTTC
v_gene: TRBV6-4
d_gene: .
j_gene: TRBJ2-1